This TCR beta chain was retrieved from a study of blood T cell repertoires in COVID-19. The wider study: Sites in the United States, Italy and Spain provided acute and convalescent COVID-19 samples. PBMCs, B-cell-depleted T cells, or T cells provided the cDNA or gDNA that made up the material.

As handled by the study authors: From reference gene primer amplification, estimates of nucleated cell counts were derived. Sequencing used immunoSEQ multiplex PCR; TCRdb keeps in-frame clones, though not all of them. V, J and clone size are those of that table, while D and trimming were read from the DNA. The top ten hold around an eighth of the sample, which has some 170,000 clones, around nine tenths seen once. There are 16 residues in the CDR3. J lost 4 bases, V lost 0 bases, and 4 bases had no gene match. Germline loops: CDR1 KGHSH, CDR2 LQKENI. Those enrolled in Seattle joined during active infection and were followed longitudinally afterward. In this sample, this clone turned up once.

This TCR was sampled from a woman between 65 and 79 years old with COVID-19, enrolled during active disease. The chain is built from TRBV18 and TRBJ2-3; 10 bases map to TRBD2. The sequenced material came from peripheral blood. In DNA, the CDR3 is TGTGCCAGCTCACCACCGGGGAGCGGGAGGGCAGATACGCAGTATTTT. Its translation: CASSPPGSGRADTQYF.